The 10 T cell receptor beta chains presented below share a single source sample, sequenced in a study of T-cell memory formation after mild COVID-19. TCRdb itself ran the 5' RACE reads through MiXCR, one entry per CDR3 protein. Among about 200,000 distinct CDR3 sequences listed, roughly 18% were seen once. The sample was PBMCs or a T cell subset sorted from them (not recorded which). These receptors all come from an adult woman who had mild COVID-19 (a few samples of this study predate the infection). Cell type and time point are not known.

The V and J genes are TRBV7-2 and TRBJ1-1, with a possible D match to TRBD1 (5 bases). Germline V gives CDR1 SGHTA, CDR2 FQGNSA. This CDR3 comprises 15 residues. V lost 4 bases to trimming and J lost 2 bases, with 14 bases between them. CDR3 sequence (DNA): TGTGCCAGCAGCTGGCGACAGACAACTAACACTGAAGCTTTCTTT. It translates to CASSWRQTTNTEAFF.

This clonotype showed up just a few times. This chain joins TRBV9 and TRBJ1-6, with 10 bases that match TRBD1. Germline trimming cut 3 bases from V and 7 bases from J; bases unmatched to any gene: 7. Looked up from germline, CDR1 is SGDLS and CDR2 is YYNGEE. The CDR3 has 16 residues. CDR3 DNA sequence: TGTGCCAGCAGCGGTATGGGACAGGGGAGGAATTCACCCCTCCACTTT. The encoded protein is CASSGMGQGRNSPLHF.

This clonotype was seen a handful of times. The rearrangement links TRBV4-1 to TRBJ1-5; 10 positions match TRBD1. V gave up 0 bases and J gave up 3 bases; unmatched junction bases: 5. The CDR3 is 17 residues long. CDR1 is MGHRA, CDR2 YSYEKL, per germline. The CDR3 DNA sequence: TGCGCCAGCAGCCAAGATCTGGGACAGGGGAACAATCAGCCCCAGCATTTT. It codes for CASSQDLGQGNNQPQHF.

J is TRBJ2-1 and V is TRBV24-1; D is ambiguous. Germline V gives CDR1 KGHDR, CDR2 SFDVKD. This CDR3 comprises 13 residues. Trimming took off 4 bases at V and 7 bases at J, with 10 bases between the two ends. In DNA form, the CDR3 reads TGTGCCACCAGTGACCCCAACCAGAATGAGCAGTTCTTC. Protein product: CATSDPNQNEQFF.

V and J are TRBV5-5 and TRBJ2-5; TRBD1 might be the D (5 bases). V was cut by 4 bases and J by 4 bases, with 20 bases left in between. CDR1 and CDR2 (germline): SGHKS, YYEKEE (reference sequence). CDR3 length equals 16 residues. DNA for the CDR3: TGTGCCAGCAGCGGGGTCCGGCAGGCCCAGGGAGAGACCCAGTACTTC. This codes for CASSGVRQAQGETQYF. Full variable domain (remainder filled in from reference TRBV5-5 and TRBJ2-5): DAGVTQSPTHLIKTRGQQVTLRCSPISGHKSVSWYQQVLGQGPQFIFQYYEKEERGRGNFPDRFSARQFPNYSSELNVNALLLGDSALYLCASSGVRQAQGETQYFGPGTRLLVL.

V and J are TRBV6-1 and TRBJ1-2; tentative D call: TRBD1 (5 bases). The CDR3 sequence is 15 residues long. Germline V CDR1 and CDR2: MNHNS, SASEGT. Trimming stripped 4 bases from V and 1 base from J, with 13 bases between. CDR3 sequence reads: CASSVGGALNYGYTF. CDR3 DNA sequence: TGTGCCAGCAGTGTGGGGGGAGCCCTTAACTATGGCTACACCTTC.

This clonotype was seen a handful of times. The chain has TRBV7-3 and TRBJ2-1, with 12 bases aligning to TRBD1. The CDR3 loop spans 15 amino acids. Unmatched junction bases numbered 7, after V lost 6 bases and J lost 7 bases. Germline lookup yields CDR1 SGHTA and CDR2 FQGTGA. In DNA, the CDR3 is TGTGCCAGCAGGGGGACAGGGGGCCTCCAAAATGAGCAGTTCTTC. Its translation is CASRGTGGLQNEQFF.

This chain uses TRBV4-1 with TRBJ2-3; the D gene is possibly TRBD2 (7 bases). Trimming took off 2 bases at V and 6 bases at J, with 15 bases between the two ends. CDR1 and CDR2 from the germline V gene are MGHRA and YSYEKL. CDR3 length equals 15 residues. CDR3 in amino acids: CASSQRGAWADTQYF. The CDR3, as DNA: TGCGCCAGCAGCCAACGGGGGGCCTGGGCGGATACGCAGTATTTT.

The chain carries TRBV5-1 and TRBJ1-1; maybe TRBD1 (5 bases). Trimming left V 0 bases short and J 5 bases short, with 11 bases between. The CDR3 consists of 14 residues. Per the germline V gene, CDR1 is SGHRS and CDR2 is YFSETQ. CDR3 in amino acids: CASSLGRVGTEAFF. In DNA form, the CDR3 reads TGCGCCAGCAGCTTGGGCAGGGTCGGAACTGAAGCTTTCTTT.

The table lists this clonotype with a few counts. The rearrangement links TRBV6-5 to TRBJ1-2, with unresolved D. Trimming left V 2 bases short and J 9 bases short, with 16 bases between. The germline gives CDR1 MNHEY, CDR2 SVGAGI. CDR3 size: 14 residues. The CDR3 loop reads CASSYRRGETSYTF. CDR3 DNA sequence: TGTGCCAGCAGTTACCGTCGCGGAGAGACCAGCTACACCTTC.